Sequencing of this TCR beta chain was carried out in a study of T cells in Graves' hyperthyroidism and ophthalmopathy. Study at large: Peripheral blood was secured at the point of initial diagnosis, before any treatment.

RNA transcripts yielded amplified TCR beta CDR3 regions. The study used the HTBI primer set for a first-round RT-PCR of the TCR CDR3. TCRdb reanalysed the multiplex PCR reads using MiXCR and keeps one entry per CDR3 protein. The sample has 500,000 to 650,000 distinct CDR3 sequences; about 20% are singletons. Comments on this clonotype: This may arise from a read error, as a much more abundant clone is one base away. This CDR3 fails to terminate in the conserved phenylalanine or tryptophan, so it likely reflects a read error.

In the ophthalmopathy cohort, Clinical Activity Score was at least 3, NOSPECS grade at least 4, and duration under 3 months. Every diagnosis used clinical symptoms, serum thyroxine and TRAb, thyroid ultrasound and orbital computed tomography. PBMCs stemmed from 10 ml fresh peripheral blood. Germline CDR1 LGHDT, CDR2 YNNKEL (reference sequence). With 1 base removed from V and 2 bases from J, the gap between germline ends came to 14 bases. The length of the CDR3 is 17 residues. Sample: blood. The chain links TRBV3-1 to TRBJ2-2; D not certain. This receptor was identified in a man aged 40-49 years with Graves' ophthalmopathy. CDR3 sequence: CASSQVRRFPNTGELFY. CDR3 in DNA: TGTGCCAGCAGCCAAGTAAGGCGGTTCCCCAACACCGGGGAGCTGTTTTAT.